This TCR beta chain was observed in a study of blood T cell repertoires in COVID-19. V gave up 3 bases and J gave up 2 bases, with 11 bases separating them. Germline loops: CDR1 MNHEY, CDR2 SMNVEV (reference sequence). This CDR3 has 14 amino acids. Method: immunoSEQ multiplex PCR; TCRdb's copy keeps in-frame clones and lacks some. The table includes approximately 230,000 clones, approximately 81% detected once. The sequence derives from a man aged 25-45 years with active or convalescent COVID-19. J is TRBJ2-7 and V is TRBV27, with a tentative D call TRBD2 (7 bases). Sequencing input: peripheral blood. CDR3 loop: CASSFGGPTYEQYF. The CDR3 DNA reads TGTGCCAGCAGTTTCGGGGGGCCCACCTACGAGCAGTACTTC.